What follows are 9 T cell receptor beta chains derived from one specimen sequenced in a study of shared clonotypes between healthy human individuals. Libraries were prepared by immunoSEQ multiplex PCR; TCRdb keeps only in-frame clonotypes and omits some of them. Of roughly 2.4 million clones detected, more than 90% appear once; the ten largest clones hold approximately 0.13%. The sequencing sample was made of naive CD4+ T cells sorted from blood. Documented subset: CD45RA+ positively selected. The receptors were gathered from a man between 18 and 29 years old in good health.

A note on this clone: Other DNA sequences from this sample encode an identical CDR3 as well. The J gene is TRBJ2-3, the V gene TRBV5-6, with D uncertain. Germline CDR1 and CDR2: SGHDT and YYEEEE. The CDR3 extends over 13 amino acids. V lost 0 bases, J lost 2 bases, and 4 bases lay in between. The CDR3 loop reads CASSLASTDTQYF. The CDR3, as DNA: TGTGCCAGCAGCTTGGCGTCCACAGATACGCAGTATTTT.

The chain combines TRBV9 with TRBJ2-5; 12 positions match TRBD2. With 4 bases clipped from V and 4 bases from J, the junction kept 5 bases outside the gene matches. The CDR3 has 15 residues. The germline CDR1 and CDR2 sequences are SGDLS and YYNGEE. CDR3 coding DNA: TGTGCCAGCAGCATCCTAGCGGGGGGGCTAGAGACCCAGTACTTC. Its translation: CASSILAGGLETQYF.

The V and J genes are TRBV12-5 and TRBJ1-1; D call uncertain. CDR1 is LGHNT and CDR2 is FRNRAP in the germline V gene. V lost 1 base, J lost 4 bases, and 7 bases lay in between. This CDR3 spans 13 amino acids. This chain's CDR3 is CASGLGFGTEAFF. CDR3 nucleotides: TGTGCTAGTGGTTTGGGGTTCGGCACTGAAGCTTTCTTT.

V usage is TRBV10-1 and J usage is TRBJ2-7; 8 nucleotides agree with TRBD1. CDR3 size: 17 residues. V shed 4 bases and J 0 bases; nucleotides not matched to a gene: 11. CDR1 and CDR2 from the germline V gene are WNHNN and SYGVQD (reference sequence). The CDR3 DNA follows: TGCGCCAGCAGTGCCAGACATCCGGGACAGGACTCCTACGAGCAGTACTTC. It is translated as CASSARHPGQDSYEQYF.

In the case of this clone: The identical CDR3 is also encoded by other nucleotide sequences in the sample. V is TRBV7-9 and J is TRBJ2-2; D gene uncertain. Germline values: CDR1 SEHNR, CDR2 FQNEAQ (reference sequence). V was clipped by 4 bases and J by 0 bases, with 3 bases between them. The CDR3 extends over 13 amino acids. The CDR3, as DNA: TGTGCCAGCAGCTCGCCGAACACCGGGGAGCTGTTTTTT. This translates into CASSSPNTGELFF.

This clone was found once. V and J are TRBV1 and TRBJ1-5. TRBV1 is a documented pseudogene. CDR3 size: 18 residues. As DNA, the CDR3 is TGCACCAGCAGCCAAGTAAAGGTAAGTCTCGGAAGGAATCAGCCCCAGCATTTT. This encodes CTSSQVKVSLGRNQPQHF.

The CDR3 nucleotides are TGTGCCAGCAGTCGTCCCGGGACAGGGAAGAACGAGCAGTACTTC. This codes for CASSRPGTGKNEQYF. The rearrangement uses TRBV25-1 and TRBJ2-7; 9 bases line up with TRBD1. Germline CDR1 MGHDK, CDR2 SYGVNS. V dropped 5 bases and J dropped 5; count of bases not matched to a gene: 10. The CDR3 extends over 15 amino acids.

CDR3 DNA sequence: TGTGCCAGCGCGGGACAGGGAGATTCACCCCTCCACTTT. It is translated as CASAGQGDSPLHF. The rearrangement joins TRBV2 to TRBJ1-6; 9 bases fit TRBD1. The CDR3 runs 13 residues. V shed 8 bases and J 8 bases; nucleotides not matched to a gene: 4. Germline V gene sequence: CDR1 SNHLY, CDR2 FYNNEI.

This clone was detected once. The chain carries TRBV6-1 and TRBJ2-7; 9 nucleotides line up with TRBD2. V shed 10 bases, J shed 4 bases, and the junction held 11 bases outside the gene matches. CDR1 and CDR2 from the germline V gene are MNHNS and SASEGT. This CDR3 spans 14 amino acids. The CDR3 sequence is CATDPAGGKYEQYF. As DNA, the CDR3 is TGTGCCACCGACCCAGCGGGGGGCAAGTACGAGCAGTACTTC.